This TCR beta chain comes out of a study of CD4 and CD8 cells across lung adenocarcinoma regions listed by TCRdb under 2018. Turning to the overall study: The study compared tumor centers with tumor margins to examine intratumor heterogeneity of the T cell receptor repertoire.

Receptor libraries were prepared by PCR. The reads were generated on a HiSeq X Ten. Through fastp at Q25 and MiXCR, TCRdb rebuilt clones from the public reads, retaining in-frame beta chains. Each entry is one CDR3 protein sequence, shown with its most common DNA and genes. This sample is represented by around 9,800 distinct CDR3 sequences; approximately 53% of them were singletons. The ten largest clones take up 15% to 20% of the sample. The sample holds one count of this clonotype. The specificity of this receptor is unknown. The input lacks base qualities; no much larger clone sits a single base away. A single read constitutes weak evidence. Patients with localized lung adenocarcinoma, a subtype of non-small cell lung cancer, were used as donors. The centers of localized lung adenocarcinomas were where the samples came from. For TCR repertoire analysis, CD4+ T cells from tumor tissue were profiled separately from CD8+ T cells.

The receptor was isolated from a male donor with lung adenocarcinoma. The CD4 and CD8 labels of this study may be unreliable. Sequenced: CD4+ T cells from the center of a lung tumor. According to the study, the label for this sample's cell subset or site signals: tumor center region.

The CDR3 in this case is CASTGHSGAKNIQYF. Read as DNA, the sequence is TGTGCCAGCACCGGTCATAGCGGGGCCAAAAACATTCAGTACTTC. The V and J segments used are TRBV6-1 and TRBJ2-1; TRBD2 aligns with 7 central bases. Matching the DNA end better, TRBJ2-4 makes the J call doubtful. The CDR3 holds 15 amino acids from the cysteine to the phenylalanine. CDR3 DNA is the only sequence kept; it has 45 bases, read in frame from the first base. CDR1 MNHNS and CDR2 SASEGT were looked up in the germline V gene.